This T cell receptor (beta chain) was captured in a study of patients and donors after allogeneic stem cell transplantation. Germline CDR1 reads MGHRA; CDR2 reads YSYEKL. The CDR3 runs to 16 residues. V trimming: 1 base; J trimming: 3 bases; junction bases outside the gene matches: 6. MiXCR, applied by TCRdb to the RT-PCR reads, yields one record per CDR3 protein. The sample holds approximately 220,000 distinct CDR3 sequences, more than 35% seen once. The sequenced sample was blood, either unsorted or a sorted T cell fraction (not recorded which). The V call is TRBV4-1, the J call TRBJ2-3, with 8 nucleotides matching TRBD2. The clonotype comes from a human donor who was either an allogeneic HSCT recipient or a stem cell or donor lymphocyte infusion donor (not recorded which). It is not recorded whose cells these are; they may come from a transplant donor. CDR3 in amino acids: CASSQVPGGTTDTQYF. The CDR3 DNA reads TGCGCCAGCAGCCAAGTTCCGGGGGGGACGACAGATACGCAGTATTTT.